One sample yielded the 21 T cell receptor beta chains listed below, sequenced in a study of T cells in Graves' hyperthyroidism and ophthalmopathy. What was amplified from RNA transcripts were TCR beta CDR3 regions. An initial round of RT-PCR targeting the TCR CDR3 relied on the HTBI primer set. From the multiplex PCR reads, TCRdb called clonotypes with MiXCR, one entry per CDR3 protein. The table shows under 350,000 distinct CDR3 sequences, with over 15% occurring only once. Sequencing was carried out using blood. The origin of the receptors is a woman in her sixties or seventies with Graves' ophthalmopathy.

The chain joins TRBV19 to TRBJ1-4; D is unclear. CDR3 length equals 13 residues. Trimming left V 6 bases short and J 0 bases short, with 5 bases between. Looked up from germline, CDR1 is LNHDA and CDR2 is SQIVND (reference sequence). CDR3 DNA sequence: TGTGCCAGTAGCCCCGCAACTAATGAAAAACTGTTTTTT. Translating gives CASSPATNEKLFF.

This clonotype appeared many times. This chain joins TRBV4-1 and TRBJ2-5, with D possibly TRBD2 on 7 matching bases. Germline V lookup: CDR1 MGHRA, CDR2 YSYEKL. CDR3 length: 14 residues. Trimming took 4 bases from V and 3 from J, leaving 12 bases between them. CDR3 region: CASSRGGGEETQYF. The CDR3, as DNA: TGCGCCAGCAGCCGAGGGGGGGGTGAAGAGACCCAGTACTTC.

This clonotype has ten or more counts. J is TRBJ2-2 and V is TRBV3-1; D uncertain. The ends were cut back, 2 bases at V and 2 bases at J, with 9 bases in the middle. The CDR3 extends over 15 amino acids. Germline lookup yields CDR1 LGHDT and CDR2 YNNKEL (reference sequence). CDR3 loop: CASSQYGPNTGELFF. In DNA, the CDR3 is TGTGCCAGCAGCCAATACGGGCCAAACACCGGGGAGCTGTTTTTT.

The CDR3 nucleotides read TGCGCCAGCAGCTTGGGGTGGGCCAATGGCTACACCTTC. It yields the protein CASSLGWANGYTF. The chain couples TRBV5-1 to TRBJ1-2; D uncertain. Per germline, CDR1 SGHRS and CDR2 YFSETQ. The CDR3 spans 13 residues. Trimming shortened V by 0 bases and J by 6 bases, and 9 bases separated the two germline ends.

This clonotype has at least ten counts. The V call is TRBV6-5, the J call TRBJ2-7; 7 bases are shared with TRBD2. The CDR3 is 15 amino acids. Losses at the gene ends were 0 bases for V and 2 bases for J; bases not matched to a gene: 4. Per the germline V gene, CDR1 is MNHEY and CDR2 is SVGAGI. CDR3 in amino acids: CASSYSGGGPYEQYF. The CDR3 DNA reads TGTGCCAGCAGTTACTCCGGGGGAGGGCCCTACGAGCAGTACTTC.

The chain carries TRBV9 and TRBJ2-1; TRBD2 matches 9 bases. V lost 4 bases, J lost 4 bases, and 6 bases stayed unmatched. The germline CDR1 and CDR2 sequences are SGDLS and YYNGEE. The CDR3 totals 15 residues. In nucleotides, the CDR3 is TGTGCCAGCAGCTGGACTAGCGTACCTTACAATGAGCAGTTCTTC. Translating gives CASSWTSVPYNEQFF. The full variable domain, with the rest looked up from reference TRBV9 and TRBJ2-1, is DSGVTQTPKHLITATGQRVTLRCSPRSGDLSVYWYQQSLDQGLQFLIQYYNGEERAKGNILERFSAQQFPDLHSELNLSSLELGDSALYFCASSWTSVPYNEQFFGPGTRLTVL.

J is TRBJ1-5 and V is TRBV6-1, with 7 bases lining up with TRBD1. In germline, CDR1 is MNHNS, CDR2 SASEGT. This CDR3 has 15 residues. V lost 7 bases, J lost 3 bases, and 9 bases stayed unmatched. The CDR3 DNA reads TGTGCCAGCAATAGTGTTAGGGGGCTCAATCAGCCCCAGCATTTT. Its protein is CASNSVRGLNQPQHF.

This clonotype was seen at least ten times. The DNA for the CDR3 is TGTGCCAGCAGCCCACAAGCCGACATTCAGCCCCAGCATTTT. Residues: CASSPQADIQPQHF. The genes are TRBV7-9 and TRBJ1-5; D gene ambiguous. CDR3 length: 14 residues. V lost 5 bases and J lost 6, with 14 bases in between. In germline, CDR1 is SEHNR, CDR2 FQNEAQ (reference sequence).

This clonotype was counted ten times or more. The V gene is TRBV11-3, the J gene TRBJ2-7; D is unclear. This CDR3 has 13 amino acids. V lost 0 bases and J 6 bases, leaving 9 bases between the germline ends. Germline V lookup: CDR1 SGHNT, CDR2 YENEEA. The CDR3 bases are TGTGCCAGCAGCTTAGAGGGCGTTGGCGAGCAGTACTTC. Amino acid sequence: CASSLEGVGEQYF.

The table lists this clonotype with many counts. This chain connects TRBV20-1 to TRBJ1-5; no reliable D call. Germline CDR1 DFQATT, CDR2 SNEGSKA (reference sequence). Trimming took 0 bases from V and 0 from J, leaving 12 bases between them. The CDR3 runs to 16 residues. The chain's CDR3 is CSARDVIDPSNQPQHF. CDR3 nucleotide sequence: TGCAGTGCTAGAGATGTTATAGACCCTAGCAATCAGCCCCAGCATTTT.

At least ten counts were recorded for this clonotype. The V gene is TRBV20-1, the J gene TRBJ2-7, with unresolved D. From germline, CDR1 is DFQATT and CDR2 SNEGSKA (reference sequence). CDR3 length equals 14 residues. V was clipped by 4 bases and J by 0 bases, with 13 bases between them. Here the CDR3 DNA reads TGCAGTGCTAAACAACCGGGCTCCTCCTACGAGCAGTACTTC. The encoded protein is CSAKQPGSSYEQYF.

This clonotype was counted many times. The rearrangement joins TRBV11-2 to TRBJ2-2, with no clear D. Trimming cost V 0 bases and J 6 bases, with 5 bases left between them. Germline CDR1 reads SGHAT; CDR2 reads FQNNGV. The CDR3 is made up of 13 amino acids. The CDR3 sequence: CASSLEQAGELFF. The CDR3 coding sequence is TGTGCCAGCAGCTTAGAGCAGGCCGGGGAGCTGTTTTTT.

In this sample, this clonotype turned up a few times. The chain links TRBV28 to TRBJ1-1; possible D gene TRBD1, 6 bases. Germline CDR1 is MDHEN and CDR2 is SYDVKM. This CDR3 comprises 15 residues. Trimming cost V 2 bases and J 4 bases, with 14 bases left between them. This chain's CDR3 is CASSLPLGGATEAFF. The CDR3 nucleotides read TGTGCCAGCAGTTTACCCCTCGGGGGCGCCACTGAAGCTTTCTTT.

V is TRBV19 and J is TRBJ1-6; D is ambiguous. Trimming removed 2 bases at V and 9 bases at J, with 26 bases between. The CDR3 is 19 residues long. Germline-derived CDR1 and CDR2 are LNHDA and SQIVND (reference sequence). The CDR3 nucleotides read TGTGCCAGTAGTATAAAAGTTCCGGACCGCCGCGGAGGCGTTTCACCCCTCCACTTT. Translated: CASSIKVPDRRGGVSPLHF.

This clonotype was seen repeatedly, ten times or more. The chain is built from TRBV2 and TRBJ2-3; D is uncertain. This CDR3 spans 12 amino acids. Germline V gene sequence: CDR1 SNHLY, CDR2 FYNNEI. The DNA of the CDR3 is TGTGTCATAGCATATGGCACAGATACGCAGTATTTT. It codes for CVIAYGTDTQYF.

Only a few counts were recorded for this clonotype. V and J are TRBV10-3 and TRBJ2-7, with a weak D call TRBD1 (5 bases). The length of the CDR3 is 14 residues. With 5 bases removed from V and 1 base from J, the gap between germline ends came to 12 bases. Germline CDR1 ENHRY, CDR2 SYGVKD. CDR3 bases: TGTGCCATCAGTCGCTCAGCAGGGTCCTACGAGCAGTACTTC. Translating gives CAISRSAGSYEQYF.

This clonotype was detected only a few times. The chain has TRBV9 and TRBJ2-5, with D perhaps TRBD1 or TRBD2 (5 bases each). There are 14 residues in the CDR3. With 4 bases removed from V and 5 bases from J, the gap between germline ends came to 15 bases. Germline CDR1 SGDLS, CDR2 YYNGEE. The CDR3 sequence is CASSPWIRDETQYF. DNA of the CDR3: TGTGCCAGCAGCCCCTGGATCCGGGACGAGACCCAGTACTTC.

This clonotype appeared many times. The chain links TRBV7-2 to TRBJ2-3; TRBD2 aligns across 14 bases. Unmatched junction bases numbered 4, after V lost 4 bases and J lost 1 base. Germline lookup yields CDR1 SGHTA and CDR2 FQGNSA. This CDR3 spans 17 amino acids. The CDR3 loop is CASSSGTSGSGTDTQYF. The CDR3 DNA is TGTGCCAGCAGCTCTGGGACTAGCGGGAGTGGCACAGATACGCAGTATTTT.

This chain joins TRBV20-1 and TRBJ2-5, with D tentatively TRBD1 (6 bases). The CDR3 loop spans 14 amino acids. CDR1 is DFQATT and CDR2 is SNEGSKA in the germline V gene (reference sequence). The germline V and J ends were trimmed by 3 bases and 0 bases, with 11 bases remaining between them. CDR3 in DNA: TGCAGTGCTAGTAAACAGGGTCACCAAGAGACCCAGTACTTC. It yields the protein CSASKQGHQETQYF.

A few counts support this clonotype. This chain's CDR3 is CASSLAGQGFSDTQYF. CDR3 DNA sequence: TGCGCCAGCAGCTTGGCCGGACAGGGGTTCTCAGATACGCAGTATTTT. The genes are TRBV5-1 and TRBJ2-3, with 9 bases fitting TRBD1. CDR3 size: 16 residues. Germline CDR1 is SGHRS and CDR2 is YFSETQ. V gave up 0 bases and J gave up 4 bases; unmatched junction bases: 6.

CDR3 bases: TGTGCCAGCAGCTTCGGACAGGGGGCGTCCGGGCAGTACTTC. It codes for CASSFGQGASGQYF. The chain couples TRBV7-9 to TRBJ2-7, with 11 nucleotides matching TRBD1. Trimming took 3 bases from V and 9 from J; bases not matched to a gene: 7. Germline lookup yields CDR1 SEHNR and CDR2 FQNEAQ (reference sequence). The CDR3 is 14 residues long.